These 31 T cell receptor beta chains came from one sample sequenced in a study of cytomegalovirus exposure and HLA in healthy donors. Researchers ran the PCR with 60 Vbeta and 13 Jbeta primers. Some clones are missing from TCRdb's copy, which holds only in-frame ones; the method was immunoSEQ multiplex PCR. The sample consists of roughly 150,000 clones, just under 75% of them appearing once. The sequencing input was PBMCs. These receptors all stem from a woman aged 18-35 years in good health and CMV-seronegative.

This rearrangement joins TRBV19 to TRBJ1-2; unclear D gene. V was shortened by 0 bases and J by 4 bases, with 12 bases between the two germline ends. CDR1 and CDR2 (germline): LNHDA, SQIVND (reference sequence). CDR3 length equals 15 residues. The CDR3 region has the DNA TGTGCCAGTAGTATAGAAAGAGGCCAGCTCTATGGCTACACCTTC. Encoded protein: CASSIERGQLYGYTF.

The rearrangement links TRBV15 to TRBJ2-1; the match to TRBD2 covers 9 bases. The V and J ends lost 7 bases and 7 bases, in that order; junction bases with no gene match: 14. This CDR3 has 16 amino acids. The germline V gene encodes CDR1 LNHNV and CDR2 YYDKDF (reference sequence). The CDR3 loop reads CATTKPSGTERNEQFF. The CDR3 coding sequence is TGTGCCACCACAAAGCCTAGCGGGACGGAGAGGAATGAGCAGTTCTTC.

This chain connects TRBV28 to TRBJ2-7; TRBD1 agrees at 9 bases. CDR1 is MDHEN, CDR2 SYDVKM, per germline. This CDR3 region has 16 residues. The trim removed 4 bases at V and 5 bases at J, leaving 12 bases unmatched. CDR3 DNA: TGTGCCAGCAGTTGCACCTTGGGGACAGGGTTCGACGAGCAGTACTTC. Protein product: CASSCTLGTGFDEQYF.

J is TRBJ2-5 and V is TRBV4-2; D perhaps matches TRBD1 (6 bases). Per the germline V gene, CDR1 is LGHNA and CDR2 is YNFKEQ. The ends were cut back, 6 bases at V and 2 bases at J, with 13 bases in the middle. The CDR3 sequence is 14 residues long. CDR3 nucleotide sequence: TGTGCCAGCAGTTCATCGGGGACACAAGAGACCCAGTACTTC. Translated, it gives CASSSSGTQETQYF.

This chain uses TRBV4-1 with TRBJ1-1; D gene unclear. This CDR3 has 15 amino acids. From germline, CDR1 is MGHRA and CDR2 YSYEKL. V was pared by 0 bases and J by 1 base, with 9 bases between. Written as DNA, the CDR3 is TGCGCCAGCAGCCAAGATATGAGGGAGAACACTGAAGCTTTCTTT. Translation: CASSQDMRENTEAFF.

In its sample, this clone was seen once. The V gene is TRBV7-6, the J gene TRBJ1-1, with D possibly being TRBD1 (5 bases). Per the germline V gene, CDR1 is SGHVS and CDR2 is FNYEAQ. There are 12 residues in the CDR3. V was pared by 5 bases and J by 11 bases, with 15 bases between. The CDR3 sequence is CASSPGPGRAFF. The CDR3 coding sequence is TGTGCCAGCAGCCCGGGACCGGGGAGGGCTTTCTTT.

The rearrangement joins TRBV10-3 to TRBJ1-2; 7 bases map to TRBD1. In germline, CDR1 is ENHRY, CDR2 SYGVKD. This CDR3 has 15 residues. V gave up 6 bases and J gave up 0 bases; unmatched junction bases: 7. CDR3: CAISERQGANYGYTF. CDR3 nucleotides: TGTGCCATCAGCGAGAGACAGGGAGCTAACTATGGCTACACCTTC.

This chain connects TRBV18 to TRBJ1-6; D uncertain. With 4 bases removed from V and 7 bases from J, the gap between germline ends came to 8 bases. The CDR3 is 13 amino acids. Germline loops: CDR1 KGHSH, CDR2 LQKENI. The CDR3 here is CASSRPGNSPLHF. CDR3 DNA sequence: TGTGCCAGCTCACGGCCGGGGAATTCACCCCTCCACTTT.

The chain joins TRBV4-1 to TRBJ1-3; D possibly corresponds to TRBD1 (6 bases). The V gene lost 5 bases and the J gene lost 4 bases, with 15 bases spanning the gap. The CDR3 totals 15 residues. Germline CDR1 and CDR2: MGHRA and YSYEKL. The CDR3 region is CASSYTTGLGNTIYF. Written as DNA, the CDR3 is TGCGCCAGCAGCTACACGACAGGTCTCGGAAACACCATATATTTT.

The genes are TRBV5-6 and TRBJ1-6, with D perhaps matching TRBD1 (5 bases). The CDR3 extends over 17 amino acids. Looked up from germline, CDR1 is SGHDT and CDR2 is YYEEEE. V lost 2 bases and J lost 3, with 15 bases in between. CDR3 nucleotides: TGTGCCAGCAGCTTCTCAGGGCTCAATCTCTATAATTCACCCCTCCACTTT. It yields the protein CASSFSGLNLYNSPLHF.

The V gene is TRBV15, the J gene TRBJ1-1, with 8 bases identical to TRBD1. The CDR3 has 16 amino acids. With 4 bases clipped from V and 4 bases from J, the junction kept 11 bases outside the gene matches. Germline-derived CDR1 and CDR2 are LNHNV and YYDKDF (reference sequence). CDR3 sequence: CATSIAGGAPLTEAFF. Here the CDR3 DNA reads TGTGCCACCAGCATCGCAGGGGGCGCCCCCCTCACTGAAGCTTTCTTT.

This clone was detected a few times. The chain has TRBV6-6 and TRBJ1-3; 10 nucleotides match TRBD1. Germline V gene lookup returns CDR1 MNHNY and CDR2 SVGAGI (reference sequence). The CDR3 totals 14 residues. With V trimmed by 11 bases and J by 4 bases, 8 bases remained unmatched. The chain's CDR3 is CAASRDRGGNTIYF. The CDR3 DNA sequence: TGTGCCGCAAGTCGGGACAGGGGAGGAAACACCATATATTTT.

The V gene is TRBV4-3, the J gene TRBJ2-3, with D possibly TRBD2 on 5 matching bases. Germline lookup yields CDR1 LGHNA and CDR2 YSLEER. V lost 4 bases and J lost 6, with 17 bases in between. CDR3 length: 15 residues. CDR3 region: CASSPDDLSGDTQYF. The CDR3 nucleotides read TGCGCCAGCAGCCCCGACGACCTTTCGGGGGATACGCAGTATTTT.

This chain links TRBV19 with TRBJ2-2; possible D gene TRBD2, 7 bases. Per germline, CDR1 LNHDA and CDR2 SQIVND (reference sequence). V was pared by 11 bases and J by 6 bases, with 19 bases between. This CDR3 has 14 amino acids. The CDR3 coding sequence is TGTGCCCCCAAGGGGGGGCGGGATTCCGGGGAGCTGTTTTTT. It translates to CAPKGGRDSGELFF.

This clone was detected only a few times. The chain carries TRBV5-1 and TRBJ2-2; D is unresolved. V was shortened by 1 base and J by 6 bases, with 4 bases between the two germline ends. CDR1 and CDR2 (germline): SGHRS, YFSETQ. The CDR3 has 12 residues. The CDR3 DNA sequence: TGCGCCAGCAGCTTGCTCCCCGGGGAGCTGTTTTTT. Translation: CASSLLPGELFF.

This clone is a singleton in its sample. The V call is TRBV4-3, the J call TRBJ1-2; TRBD1 matches 9 bases. J lost 1 base, V lost 3 bases, and 3 bases had no gene match. There are 15 residues in the CDR3. Germline CDR1 is LGHNA and CDR2 is YSLEER. The CDR3 is CASSQPDRGNYGYTF. CDR3 sequence (DNA): TGCGCCAGCAGCCAGCCGGACAGGGGTAACTATGGCTACACCTTC.

The chain joins TRBV4-1 to TRBJ2-3, with unresolved D. Germline CDR1 and CDR2: MGHRA and YSYEKL. V was trimmed by 4 bases and J by 6 bases, leaving 8 bases between them. The CDR3 consists of 12 residues. Here the CDR3 reads CASSPSVDTQYF. The CDR3 DNA reads TGCGCCAGCAGCCCCTCTGTTGATACGCAGTATTTT.

Worth noting for this clone: A read error may account for a junction end that differs from germline. The gene calls are TRBV30 and TRBJ1-2; 9 bases align to TRBD1. The CDR3 is 14 amino acids. In germline, CDR1 is GTSNPN, CDR2 SVGIG (reference sequence). The CDR3 nucleotides are TGTGTCTGGAGTGTGTCTGGGACAGGGTATGGCTACACCTTC. Its protein product is CVWSVSGTGYGYTF. Drawing the rest from reference TRBV30 and TRBJ1-2, the complete variable domain is SQTIHQWPATLVQPVGSPLSLECTVEGTSNPNLYWYRQAAGRGLQLLFYSVGIGQISSEVPQNLSASRPQDRQFILSSKKLLLSDSGFYLCVWSVSGTGYGYTFGSGTRLTVV.

The V gene is TRBV30, the J gene TRBJ1-3; tentatively, D is TRBD1 (5 bases). The CDR3 consists of 16 residues. Germline CDR1 GTSNPN, CDR2 SVGIG (reference sequence). The V gene lost 0 bases and the J gene lost 4 bases, with 16 bases spanning the gap. The CDR3 DNA reads TGTGCCTGGAGTGTTCTTACCTCAGGGCCCGGAAACACCATATATTTT. Amino acid sequence: CAWSVLTSGPGNTIYF.

This clone has more than one count but fewer than ten. The chain is built from TRBV9 and TRBJ2-2; D remains unclear. The CDR3 is made up of 14 amino acids. CDR1 is SGDLS, CDR2 YYNGEE, per germline. Trimming took off 0 bases at V and 2 bases at J, with 5 bases between the two ends. The DNA for the CDR3 is TGTGCCAGCAGCGTAGCCACTAACACCGGGGAGCTGTTTTTT. Protein sequence: CASSVATNTGELFF.

With regard to this clone: A read error may produce the germline difference seen at one junction end. The V call is TRBV2, the J call TRBJ1-2; D is perhaps TRBD1 (6 bases). Germline CDR1 and CDR2: SNHLY and FYNNEI. The CDR3 sequence is 14 residues long. CDR3 sequence: CASSEVTGNYGYTF. The CDR3, as DNA: TGTGCCAGCAGCGAAGTCACAGGGAATTATGGCTACACCTTC.

This clone was detected only once. V and J are TRBV7-2 and TRBJ1-2; 11 bases align to TRBD1. The junction had 3 bases not matched to a gene; V was cut back by 3 bases and J by 6 bases. The CDR3 extends over 14 amino acids. Germline-derived CDR1 and CDR2 are SGHTA and FQGNSA. This CDR3 is CASSFGQGADGYTF. The DNA of the CDR3 is TGTGCCAGCAGCTTCGGACAGGGGGCGGATGGCTACACCTTC.

This sequence joins TRBV28 and TRBJ1-1, with D possibly matching TRBD1 (5 bases). From germline, CDR1 is MDHEN and CDR2 SYDVKM. With 5 bases removed from V and 7 bases from J, the gap between germline ends came to 11 bases. The CDR3 has 12 amino acids. CDR3 amino acids: CASSRQSLEAFF. CDR3 bases: TGTGCCAGCAGTCGACAGAGCCTTGAAGCTTTCTTT.

The rearrangement uses TRBV6-5 and TRBJ1-1; 9 nucleotides line up with TRBD1. With V trimmed by 5 bases and J by 4 bases, 8 bases remained unmatched. This CDR3 has 15 amino acids. CDR1 and CDR2 from the germline V gene are MNHEY and SVGAGI. The CDR3 nucleotides are TGTGCCAGCAGTCCGGGACAGGGTAAGGGCACTGAAGCTTTCTTT. Its translation is CASSPGQGKGTEAFF.

This clone was seen a few times. This chain connects TRBV19 to TRBJ2-1; D gene uncertain. The germline V and J ends were trimmed by 4 bases and 0 bases, with 19 bases remaining between them. The V gene's germline CDR1 is LNHDA and CDR2 SQIVND (reference sequence). The CDR3 loop spans 18 amino acids. The CDR3 here is CASSTIEERPSSYNEQFF. The DNA for the CDR3 is TGTGCCAGTAGTACAATCGAAGAGCGACCCAGCTCCTACAATGAGCAGTTCTTC.

The chain couples TRBV5-4 to TRBJ1-4, with TRBD1 matching 10 bases. V lost 4 bases, J lost 8 bases, and 5 bases stayed unmatched. The CDR3 sequence is 14 residues long. The germline CDR1 and CDR2 sequences are SGHNT and YYREEE (reference sequence). The CDR3 nucleotides read TGTGCCAGCAGCCGACAGGGGGCAGGGGAAAAACTGTTTTTT. Its translation: CASSRQGAGEKLFF.

This clone was seen a single time. The V gene is TRBV19, the J gene TRBJ1-1; D call uncertain. Germline values: CDR1 LNHDA, CDR2 SQIVND (reference sequence). The CDR3 length is 13 residues. V dropped 7 bases and J dropped 4 bases, with 13 bases sitting between them. The CDR3 sequence: CASTPPGGTEAFF. The CDR3, as DNA: TGTGCCAGTACCCCTCCGGGAGGCACTGAAGCTTTCTTT.

The chain recombines TRBV29-1 with TRBJ2-5; D remains unclear. V lost 4 bases and J lost 5, with 14 bases in between. The germline V gene has CDR1 SQVTM and CDR2 ANQGSEA. The CDR3 has 13 amino acids. This chain's CDR3 is CSVVGSIGETQYF. CDR3 DNA: TGCAGCGTTGTGGGTTCGATCGGGGAGACCCAGTACTTC.

Notes on this clone: The germline gene is not matched at one end of the junction; a read error may be the cause. This rearrangement joins TRBV6-5 to TRBJ2-1, with 14 bases matching TRBD2. The CDR3 is made up of 15 amino acids. CDR1 is MNHEY, CDR2 SVGAGI, per germline. The CDR3, as DNA: TGTGCCGGCAGCCCCGGGACTAGCGGGAGCATTGAGCAGTTCTTC. Translated, it gives CAGSPGTSGSIEQFF.

The rearrangement links TRBV28 to TRBJ2-3; 8 bases are shared with TRBD1. The CDR3 has 14 residues. The V segment lost 5 bases and the J segment 2 bases; nucleotides outside the gene matches: 3. CDR1 is MDHEN and CDR2 is SYDVKM in the germline V gene. CDR3 bases: TGTGCCAGCAGTCGACAGGGGTACACAGATACGCAGTATTTT. Translating it yields CASSRQGYTDTQYF.

The chain combines TRBV20-1 with TRBJ2-3, with D hard to call. Germline V lookup: CDR1 DFQATT, CDR2 SNEGSKA (reference sequence). The CDR3 is 11 residues long. V gave up 6 bases and J gave up 6 bases, with 10 bases separating them. In DNA, the CDR3 is TGCAGTGCCCACTCCAGGGATACGCAGTATTTT. It codes for CSAHSRDTQYF.